This T cell receptor beta chain is drawn from a study of blood T cell repertoires in COVID-19. Trimming shortened V by 4 bases and J by 3 bases, and 10 bases separated the two germline ends. Looked up from germline, CDR1 is SGHTA and CDR2 is FQGNSA. This CDR3 comprises 13 residues. The data were produced by immunoSEQ multiplex PCR, yet TCRdb's version contains in-frame clones alone and is incomplete. This sample carries a few hundred thousand clones, 88% of them seen once, and the ten largest clones take roughly 1.7%. The receptor was derived from a man in his 70s with acute or convalescent COVID-19. The chain combines TRBV7-2 with TRBJ2-7, with D perhaps matching TRBD1 (5 bases). Sequencing used peripheral blood. Here the CDR3 reads CASSSSQGYEQYF. The CDR3 bases are TGTGCCAGCAGCTCTTCTCAGGGCTACGAGCAGTACTTC.